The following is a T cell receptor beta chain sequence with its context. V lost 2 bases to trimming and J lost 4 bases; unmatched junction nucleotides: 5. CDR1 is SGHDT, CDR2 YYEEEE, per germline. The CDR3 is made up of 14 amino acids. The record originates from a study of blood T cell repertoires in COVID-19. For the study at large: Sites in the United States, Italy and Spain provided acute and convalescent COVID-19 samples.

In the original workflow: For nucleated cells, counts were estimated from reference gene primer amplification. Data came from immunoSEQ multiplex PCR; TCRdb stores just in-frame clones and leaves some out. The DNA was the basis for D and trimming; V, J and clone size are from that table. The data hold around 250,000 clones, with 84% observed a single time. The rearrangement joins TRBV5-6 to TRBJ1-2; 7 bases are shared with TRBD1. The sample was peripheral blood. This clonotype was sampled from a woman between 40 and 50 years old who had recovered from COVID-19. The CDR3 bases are TGTGCCAGCAGCTTACAGGGGCGCCCCTATGGCTACACCTTC. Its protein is CASSLQGRPYGYTF.